What follows is one T cell receptor (beta chain) and its context. This entry comes from a study of blood T cell repertoires in COVID-19. Followed longitudinally, the Seattle patients had been enrolled during active infection. The germline V gene encodes CDR1 SGHTA and CDR2 FQGTGA. The CDR3 extends over 13 amino acids. Trimming took off 3 bases at V and 5 bases at J, with 7 bases between the two ends. TCRdb keeps only in-frame clones here, not all; method: immunoSEQ multiplex PCR. The table includes 300,000 or so clones, approximately 89% detected once. Sequencing used peripheral blood. This TCR was sampled from a woman aged 25 to 39 with COVID-19, enrolled during active disease. The chain carries TRBV7-3 and TRBJ2-2; D may be TRBD1 (5 bases). In nucleotides, the CDR3 is TGTGCCAGCAGCTTCGCAGGGACCGGGGAGCTGTTTTTT. It translates to CASSFAGTGELFF.